One and the same sample provided the 2 T cell receptor beta chains below, sequenced in a study of tumor-infiltrating lymphocytes in primary liver carcinoma. Priming with a constant-region primer yielded TCR beta cDNA from about 480 ng total RNA. Three-round nested multiplex PCR performed with slightly modified ARM-PCR produced the TCR beta libraries. Use of TRBV1-TRBV30 forward primers with a C-beta reverse primer characterized the first two PCR rounds, which lasted approximately 11 cycles each. TCRdb re-called the multiplex PCR reads with MiXCR, one entry per CDR3 protein. Among hundreds of thousands of distinct CDR3 sequences, around three fifths were seen once, and the ten largest hold 15% to 20%. Unsorted whole blood yielded the blood RNA, and germline DNA was also extracted. Sequenced input: peripheral blood. Receptor source: a woman younger than 45 with primary liver carcinoma and hepatitis B virus infection.

This clonotype appeared a few times. The CDR3 protein is CASRLGQGNTEAFF. As DNA, the CDR3 is TGTGCCAGCAGACTGGGACAGGGGAACACTGAAGCTTTCTTT. The gene calls are TRBV7-9 and TRBJ1-1, with 9 bases identical to TRBD1. V was clipped by 6 bases and J by 1 base; unmatched bases: 3. Germline values: CDR1 SEHNR, CDR2 FQNEAQ (reference sequence). The CDR3 loop spans 14 amino acids.

V and J are TRBV5-6 and TRBJ1-1; the match to TRBD1 covers 7 bases. J was trimmed by 8 bases and V by 4 bases; bases with no gene match: 8. The CDR3 sequence is 13 residues long. Germline V lookup: CDR1 SGHDT, CDR2 YYEEEE. CDR3 DNA sequence: TGTGCCAGCAGCCCAGGAGGGGGCGGGGAAGCTTTCTTT. As protein: CASSPGGGGEAFF.